This section outlines one T cell receptor beta chain sequence together with its context. This specimen comes from a study of control samples from healthy donors and cancer patients. J was trimmed by 4 bases and V by 2 bases; bases with no gene match: 5. Germline V lookup: CDR1 SGHNT, CDR2 YYREEE (reference sequence). The CDR3 sequence is 14 residues long. Produced via immunoSEQ multiplex PCR; TCRdb's table is partial and in-frame only. The sample comprises 95,000 to 150,000 clones, roughly 90% of which are singletons, and roughly 40% rests with the top ten. Material: blood. The chain employs TRBV5-4 and TRBJ2-5; the match to TRBD1 covers 7 bases. The source is a man aged 50-59 years in good health. The DNA of the CDR3 is TGTGCCAGCAGCTTAAGGGGGCTGGGAGAGACCCAGTACTTC. It encodes CASSLRGLGETQYF.